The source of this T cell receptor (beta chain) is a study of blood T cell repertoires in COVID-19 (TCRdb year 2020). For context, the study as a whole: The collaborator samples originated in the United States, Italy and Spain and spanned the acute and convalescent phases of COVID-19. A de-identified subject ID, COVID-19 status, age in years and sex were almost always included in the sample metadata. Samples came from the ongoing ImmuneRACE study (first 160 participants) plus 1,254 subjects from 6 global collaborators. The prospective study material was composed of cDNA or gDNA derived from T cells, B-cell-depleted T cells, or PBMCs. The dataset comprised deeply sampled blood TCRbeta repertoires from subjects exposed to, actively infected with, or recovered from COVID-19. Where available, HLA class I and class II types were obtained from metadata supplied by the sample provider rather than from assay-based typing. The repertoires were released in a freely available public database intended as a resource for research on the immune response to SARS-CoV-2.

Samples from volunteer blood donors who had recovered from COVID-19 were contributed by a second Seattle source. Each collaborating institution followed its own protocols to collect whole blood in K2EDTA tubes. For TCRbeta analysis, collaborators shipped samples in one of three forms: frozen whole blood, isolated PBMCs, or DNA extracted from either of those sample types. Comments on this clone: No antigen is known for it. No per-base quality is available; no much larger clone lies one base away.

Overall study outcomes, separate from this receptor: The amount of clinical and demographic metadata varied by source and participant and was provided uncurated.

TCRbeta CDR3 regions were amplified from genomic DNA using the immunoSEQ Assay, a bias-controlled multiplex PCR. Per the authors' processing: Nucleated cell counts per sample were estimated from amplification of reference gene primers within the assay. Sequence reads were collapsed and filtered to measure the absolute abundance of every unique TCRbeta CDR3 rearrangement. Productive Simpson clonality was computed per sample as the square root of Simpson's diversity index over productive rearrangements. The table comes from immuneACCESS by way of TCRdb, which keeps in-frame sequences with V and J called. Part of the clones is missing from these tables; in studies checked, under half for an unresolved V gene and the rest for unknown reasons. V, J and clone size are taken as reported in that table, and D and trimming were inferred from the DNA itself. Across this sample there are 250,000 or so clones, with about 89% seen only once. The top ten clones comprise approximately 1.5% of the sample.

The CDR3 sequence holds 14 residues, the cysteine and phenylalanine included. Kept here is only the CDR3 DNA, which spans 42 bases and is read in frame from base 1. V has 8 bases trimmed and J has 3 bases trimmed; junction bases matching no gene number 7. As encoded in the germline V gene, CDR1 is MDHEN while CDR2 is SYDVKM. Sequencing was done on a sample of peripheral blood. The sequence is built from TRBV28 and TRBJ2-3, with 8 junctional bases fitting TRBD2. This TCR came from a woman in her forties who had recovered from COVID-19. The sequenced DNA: TGTGCCAGCGAGGCCGGGACTAGGACAGATACGCAGTATTTT. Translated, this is CASEAGTRTDTQYF.